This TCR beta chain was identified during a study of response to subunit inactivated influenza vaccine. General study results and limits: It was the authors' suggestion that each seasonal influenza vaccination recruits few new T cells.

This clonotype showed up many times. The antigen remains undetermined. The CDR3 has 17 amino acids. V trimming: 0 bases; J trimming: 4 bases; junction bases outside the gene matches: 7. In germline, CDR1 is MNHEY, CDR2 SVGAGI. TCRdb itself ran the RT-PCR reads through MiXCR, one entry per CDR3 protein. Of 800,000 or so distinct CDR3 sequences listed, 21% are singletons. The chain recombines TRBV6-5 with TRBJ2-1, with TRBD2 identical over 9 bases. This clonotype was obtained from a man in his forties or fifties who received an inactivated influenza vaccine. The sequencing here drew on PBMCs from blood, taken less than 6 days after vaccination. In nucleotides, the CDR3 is TGTGCCAGCAGTTACTCGATTAGCGGGGGCCGATACAATGAGCAGTTCTTC. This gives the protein CASSYSISGGRYNEQFF.